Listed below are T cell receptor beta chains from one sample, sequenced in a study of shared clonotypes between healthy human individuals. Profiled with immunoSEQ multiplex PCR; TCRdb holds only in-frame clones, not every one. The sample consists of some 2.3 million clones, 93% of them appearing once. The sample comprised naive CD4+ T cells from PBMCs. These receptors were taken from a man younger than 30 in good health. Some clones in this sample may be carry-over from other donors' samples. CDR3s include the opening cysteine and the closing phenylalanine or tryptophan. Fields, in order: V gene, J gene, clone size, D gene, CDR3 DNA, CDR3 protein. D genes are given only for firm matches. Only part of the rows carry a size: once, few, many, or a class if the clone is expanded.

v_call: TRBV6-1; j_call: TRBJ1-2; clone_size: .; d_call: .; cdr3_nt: TGTGCCAGCAGTGAAGAGGGGGACTATGGCTACACCTTC; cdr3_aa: CASSEEGDYGYTF
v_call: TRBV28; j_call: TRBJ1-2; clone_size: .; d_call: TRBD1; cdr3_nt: TGTGCCAGCAGTTCTTGGACAGGGAATGGCTACACCTTC; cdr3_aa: CASSSWTGNGYTF
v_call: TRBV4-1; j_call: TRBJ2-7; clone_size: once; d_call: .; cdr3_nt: TGCGCCAGCAGCCAAGTCCAGGGGGGAGAGCAGTACTTC; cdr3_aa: CASSQVQGGEQYF
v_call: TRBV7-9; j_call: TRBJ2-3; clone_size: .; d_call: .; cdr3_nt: TGTGCCAGCAGCTTAGGGGACTTTATTTCTAGCACAGATACGCAGTATTTT; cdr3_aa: CASSLGDFISSTDTQYF
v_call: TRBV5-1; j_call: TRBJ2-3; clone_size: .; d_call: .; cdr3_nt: TGCGCCAGCAGCTTGGGGCAGGGGAAAGATACGCAGTATTTT; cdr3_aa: CASSLGQGKDTQYF
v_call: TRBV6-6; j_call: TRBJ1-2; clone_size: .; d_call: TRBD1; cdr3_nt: TGTGCCAGCAGTTATGGACAGGGGGGAGGCTACACCTTC; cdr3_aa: CASSYGQGGGYTF
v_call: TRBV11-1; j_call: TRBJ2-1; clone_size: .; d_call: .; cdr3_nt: TGTGCCAGCAGCTTAAGGGCAGTTGAGGGTTACAATGAGCAGTTCTTC; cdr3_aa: CASSLRAVEGYNEQFF
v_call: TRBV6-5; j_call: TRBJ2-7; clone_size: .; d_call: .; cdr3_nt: TGTGCCAGCAGTTACTCGACTTCGGCGGGACCCTACGAGCAGTACTTC; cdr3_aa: CASSYSTSAGPYEQYF
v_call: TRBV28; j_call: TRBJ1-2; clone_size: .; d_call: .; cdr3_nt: TGTGCCAGCAGTTTAGCCAGGGTGGACTATGGCTACACCTTC; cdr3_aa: CASSLARVDYGYTF
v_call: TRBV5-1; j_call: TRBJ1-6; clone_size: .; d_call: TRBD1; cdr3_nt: TGCGCCAGCAGCGGGGACAGGGGGCAGAGCTCCTATAATTCACCCCTCCACTTT; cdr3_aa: CASSGDRGQSSYNSPLHF
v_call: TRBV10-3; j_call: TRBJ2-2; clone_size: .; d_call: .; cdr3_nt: TGTGCCATCAGTATCGAAAACACCGGGGAGCTGTTTTTT; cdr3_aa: CAISIENTGELFF
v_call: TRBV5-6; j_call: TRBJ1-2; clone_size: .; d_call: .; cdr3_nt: TGTGCCAGCAGCTTGAAACACCCTAACTATGGCTACACCTTC; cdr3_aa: CASSLKHPNYGYTF
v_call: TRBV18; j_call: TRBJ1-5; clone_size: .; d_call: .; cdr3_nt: TGTGCCAGCTCCGTCCCCGGGCAGCCCCAGCATTTT; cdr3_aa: CASSVPGQPQHF
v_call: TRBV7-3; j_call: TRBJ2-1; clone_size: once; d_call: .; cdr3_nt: TGTGCCAGCAGCCCAAACGGGAATGAGCAGTTCTTC; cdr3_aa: CASSPNGNEQFF
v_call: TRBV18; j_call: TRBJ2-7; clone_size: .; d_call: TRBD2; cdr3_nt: TGTGCCAGCTCACCTCCAGGGGTGCTAGCGGGAGTCTACGAGCAGTACTTC; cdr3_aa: CASSPPGVLAGVYEQYF
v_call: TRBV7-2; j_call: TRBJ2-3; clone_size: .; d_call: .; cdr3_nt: TGTGCCAGCAGCCTCGGCGTGGCTACGCAGTATTTT; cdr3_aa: CASSLGVATQYF
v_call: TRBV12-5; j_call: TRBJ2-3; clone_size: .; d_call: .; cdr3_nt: TGTGCTAGTGGTTCCCGGGTCGGGGGCTCGCAGTATTTT; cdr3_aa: CASGSRVGGSQYF
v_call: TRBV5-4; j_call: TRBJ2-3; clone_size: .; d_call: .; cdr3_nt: TGTGCCAGCAGTCCAGGAGCAGCTACGCAGTATTTT; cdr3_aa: CASSPGAATQYF
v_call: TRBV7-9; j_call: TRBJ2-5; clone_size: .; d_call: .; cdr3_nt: TGTGCCAGCAGCCCCCTCGGGAGTGTACAAGAGACCCAGTACTTC; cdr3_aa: CASSPLGSVQETQYF
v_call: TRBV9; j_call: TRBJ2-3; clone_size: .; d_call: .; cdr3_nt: TGTGCCAGCAGCGTAGGTTCGGGGCTGAGAACAGATACGCAGTATTTT; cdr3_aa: CASSVGSGLRTDTQYF
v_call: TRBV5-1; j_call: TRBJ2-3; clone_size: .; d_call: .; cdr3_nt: TGCGCCAGCAGCTTCCAGGACAGCACAGATACGCAGTATTTT; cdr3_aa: CASSFQDSTDTQYF
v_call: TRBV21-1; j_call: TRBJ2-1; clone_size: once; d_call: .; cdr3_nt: TGTGCCAGCAGCATCACCGACGGGACTAAACCATATAATGAGCAGTTCTTC; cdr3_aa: CASSITDGTKPYNEQFF
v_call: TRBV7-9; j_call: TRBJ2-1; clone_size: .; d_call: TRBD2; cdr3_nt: TGTGCCAGCGGGGCGGGAGGGTTGAATGAGCAGTTCTTC; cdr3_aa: CASGAGGLNEQFF
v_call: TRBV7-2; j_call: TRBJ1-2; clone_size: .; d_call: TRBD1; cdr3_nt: TGTGCCAGCAGCACCAGGACAGGGGCTAACTATGGCTACACCTTC; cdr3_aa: CASSTRTGANYGYTF
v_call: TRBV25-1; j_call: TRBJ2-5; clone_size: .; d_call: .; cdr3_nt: TGTGCCAGCAGCTATCCTCGGTCCATCCATCTCGGGACCCAGTACTTC; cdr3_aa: CASSYPRSIHLGTQYF
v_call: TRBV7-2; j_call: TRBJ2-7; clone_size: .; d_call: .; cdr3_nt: TGTGCCAGCAGCTCAAGGACCGAAGCCCCGAACGAGCAGTACTTC; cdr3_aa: CASSSRTEAPNEQYF
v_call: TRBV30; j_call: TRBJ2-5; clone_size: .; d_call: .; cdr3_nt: TGTGCCTGGAGTGTAGGGTTGGTTGGGGCCCAGTACTTC; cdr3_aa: CAWSVGLVGAQYF
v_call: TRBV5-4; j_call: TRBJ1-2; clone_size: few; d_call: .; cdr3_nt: TGTGCCAGCAGCTTTGACAGAAATGGCTACACCTTC; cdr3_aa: CASSFDRNGYTF
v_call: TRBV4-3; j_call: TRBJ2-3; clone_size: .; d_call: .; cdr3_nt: TGCGCCAGCAGCCAAGATCTGGGAGGGGGTGGCACAGATACGCAGTATTTT; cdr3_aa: CASSQDLGGGGTDTQYF
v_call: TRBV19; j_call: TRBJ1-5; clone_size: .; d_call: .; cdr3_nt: TGTGCCAGTAGTATTTTGTTTCAGCCCCAGCATTTT; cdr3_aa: CASSILFQPQHF
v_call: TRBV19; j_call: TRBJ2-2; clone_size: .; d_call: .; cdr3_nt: TGTGCCAGTCGTGGTAGGACGCGCCAGGCGAACACCGGGGAGCTGTTTTTT; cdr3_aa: CASRGRTRQANTGELFF
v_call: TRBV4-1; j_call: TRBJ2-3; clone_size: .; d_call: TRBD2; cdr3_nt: TGCGCCAGCAGCCAAGGGCGAGCGGGAGTAGTATTTCGCACAGATACGCAGTATTTT; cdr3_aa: CASSQGRAGVVFRTDTQYF
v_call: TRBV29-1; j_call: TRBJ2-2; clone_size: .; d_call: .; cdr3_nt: TGCAGCGTTGCCTGGACAGTTAACACCGGGGAGCTGTTTTTT; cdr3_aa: CSVAWTVNTGELFF
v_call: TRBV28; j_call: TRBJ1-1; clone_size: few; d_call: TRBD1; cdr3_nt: TGTGCCAGCAGCAGGGGGACCCTGGCAACTGAAGCTTTCTTT; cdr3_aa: CASSRGTLATEAFF
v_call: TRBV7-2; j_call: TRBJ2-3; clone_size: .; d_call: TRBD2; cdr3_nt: TGTGCCAGCAGCTTAGGACTAGCGGGAGGGGTAACAGATACGCAGTATTTT; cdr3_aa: CASSLGLAGGVTDTQYF
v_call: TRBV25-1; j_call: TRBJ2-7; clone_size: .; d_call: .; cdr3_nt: TGTGCCAGCAGTGACGCCAGTCCTGTCTACGAGCAGTACTTC; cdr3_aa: CASSDASPVYEQYF
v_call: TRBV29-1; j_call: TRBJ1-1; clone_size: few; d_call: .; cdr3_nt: TGCAGCGTTAGACGACCAAACACTGAAGCTTTCTTT; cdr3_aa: CSVRRPNTEAFF
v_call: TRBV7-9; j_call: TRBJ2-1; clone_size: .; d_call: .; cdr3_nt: TGTGCCAGCAGCTTACTCGGGGGCCCCTACAATGAGCAGTTCTTC; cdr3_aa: CASSLLGGPYNEQFF
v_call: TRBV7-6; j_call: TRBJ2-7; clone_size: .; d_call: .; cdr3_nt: TGTGCCAGCAGCTCGACCCCAAAAGCCGAGCAGTACTTC; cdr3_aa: CASSSTPKAEQYF
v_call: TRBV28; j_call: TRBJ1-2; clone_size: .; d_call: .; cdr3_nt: TGTGCCAGCAGCCTAATTTCCGGGCACAATGGGTATGGCTACACCTTC; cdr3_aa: CASSLISGHNGYGYTF
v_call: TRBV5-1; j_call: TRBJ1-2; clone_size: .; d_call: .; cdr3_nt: TGCGCCAGCACCCCGGGCGGAGGGCCGGCGGGCTACACCTTC; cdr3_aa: CASTPGGGPAGYTF
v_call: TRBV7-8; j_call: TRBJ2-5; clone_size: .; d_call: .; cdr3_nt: TGTGCCAGCAGCTTTGGTCACACGGAGACCCAGTACTTC; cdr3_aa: CASSFGHTETQYF
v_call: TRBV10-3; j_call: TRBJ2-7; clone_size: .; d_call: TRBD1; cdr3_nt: TGTGCCATCGCAGGGGGCCCCTACGAGCAGTACTTC; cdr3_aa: CAIAGGPYEQYF
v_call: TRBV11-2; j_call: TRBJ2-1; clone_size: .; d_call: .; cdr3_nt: TGTGCCAGCAGCTTAGCCCCCGGGCCGCAGGGCAATGAGCAGTTCTTC; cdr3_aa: CASSLAPGPQGNEQFF
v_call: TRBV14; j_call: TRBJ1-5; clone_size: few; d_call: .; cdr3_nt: TGTGCCAGCAGCCCGAACGGGCTTCAGCCCCAGCATTTT; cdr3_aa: CASSPNGLQPQHF
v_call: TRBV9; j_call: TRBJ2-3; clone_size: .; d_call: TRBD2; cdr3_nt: TGTGCCAGCAGCGTAGGGGAGGGCCTAAGGACAGATACGCAGTATTTT; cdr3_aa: CASSVGEGLRTDTQYF
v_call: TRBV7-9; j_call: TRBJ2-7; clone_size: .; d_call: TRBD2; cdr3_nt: TGTGCCAGCAGCCCTCGGGGGGGAGGAACCGAGCAGTACTTC; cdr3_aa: CASSPRGGGTEQYF
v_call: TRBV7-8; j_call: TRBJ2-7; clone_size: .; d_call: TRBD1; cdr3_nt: TGTGCCAGCAGCCCCGGGACAGGGTGGGAGTACTTC; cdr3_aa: CASSPGTGWEYF
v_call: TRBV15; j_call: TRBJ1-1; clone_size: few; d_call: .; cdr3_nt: TGTGCCACCAGCAGAGACAGGGGCGAAGCTTTCTTT; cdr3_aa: CATSRDRGEAFF
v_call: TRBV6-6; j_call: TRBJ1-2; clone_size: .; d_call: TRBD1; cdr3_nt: TGTGCCAGCAGTGACTCAGGGGGGGTTCGGTATGGCTACACCTTC; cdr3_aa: CASSDSGGVRYGYTF
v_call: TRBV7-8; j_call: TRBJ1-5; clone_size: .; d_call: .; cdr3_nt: TGTGCCAGCAGCTTAGCTGGCCAGCCCCAGCATTTT; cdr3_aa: CASSLAGQPQHF
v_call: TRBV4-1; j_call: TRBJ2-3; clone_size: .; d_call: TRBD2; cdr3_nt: TGCGCCAGCAGCCAAGTCAGCGGGGCCACAGATACGCAGTATTTT; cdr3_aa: CASSQVSGATDTQYF
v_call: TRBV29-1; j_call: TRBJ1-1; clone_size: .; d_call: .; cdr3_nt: TGCAGCGTTGAACAGAGTTTAACCCCTTCTACTGAAGCTTTCTTT; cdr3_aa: CSVEQSLTPSTEAFF
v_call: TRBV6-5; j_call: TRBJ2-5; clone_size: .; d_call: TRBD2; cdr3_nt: TGTGCCAGCAGAACGCAATGGGGGGGGGAAACCCAGTACTTC; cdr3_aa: CASRTQWGGETQYF
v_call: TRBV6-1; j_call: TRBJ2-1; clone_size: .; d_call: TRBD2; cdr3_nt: TGTGCCAGCAGTGAAAGCCTAGCGGGAGTCGGAGATGAGCAGTTCTTC; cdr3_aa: CASSESLAGVGDEQFF